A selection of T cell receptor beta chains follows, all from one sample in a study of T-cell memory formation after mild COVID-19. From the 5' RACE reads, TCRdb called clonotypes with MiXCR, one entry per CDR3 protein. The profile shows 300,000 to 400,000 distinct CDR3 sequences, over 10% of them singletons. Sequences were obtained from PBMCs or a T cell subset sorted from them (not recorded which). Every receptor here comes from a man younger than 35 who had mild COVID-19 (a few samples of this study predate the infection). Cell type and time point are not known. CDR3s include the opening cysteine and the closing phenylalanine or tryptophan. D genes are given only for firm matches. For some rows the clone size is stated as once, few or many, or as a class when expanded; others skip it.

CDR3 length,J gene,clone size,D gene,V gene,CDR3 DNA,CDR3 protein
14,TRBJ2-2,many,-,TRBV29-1,TGCAGCGCCGGTGGGGCCTTGAACACCGGGGAGCTGTTTTTT,CSAGGALNTGELFF
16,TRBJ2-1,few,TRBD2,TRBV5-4,TGTGCCAGCAGCTTGCCGCTTGGCGGGGGGAGGACTGAGCAGTTCTTC,CASSLPLGGGRTEQFF
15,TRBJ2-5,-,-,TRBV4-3,TGCGCCAGCAGCCAAGAGGGGAGATCGGGAGAGACCCAGTACTTC,CASSQEGRSGETQYF
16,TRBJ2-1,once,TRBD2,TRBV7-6,TGTGCCAGCAGCCCTACCCGGAGCGGGGGATACAATGAGCAGTTCTTC,CASSPTRSGGYNEQFF
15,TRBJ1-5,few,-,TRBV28,TGTGCCAGCGCCTCTCTGGGGGGCGGTGATCAGCCCCAGCATTTT,CASASLGGGDQPQHF
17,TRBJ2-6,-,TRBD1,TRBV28,TGTGCCAGCAGCGCCGGACAGGGCCTGACAGGGGCCAACGTCCTGACTTTC,CASSAGQGLTGANVLTF
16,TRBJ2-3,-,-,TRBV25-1,TGTGCCAGCAGTGAATATGGGCGGGGGCACACAGATACGCAGTATTTT,CASSEYGRGHTDTQYF
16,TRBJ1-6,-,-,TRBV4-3,TGCGCCAGCAGCCAAGATTCCGGTCCGGGGTATCCACCCCTCCACTTT,CASSQDSGPGYPPLHF
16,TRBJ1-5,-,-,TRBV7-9,TGTGCCAGCAGTGGTGAAGGGCGGTTTGGGGATCAGCCCCAGCATTTT,CASSGEGRFGDQPQHF
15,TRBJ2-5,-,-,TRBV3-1,TGTGCCAGCAGCCAAGAGCCGGAATTACAAGAGACCCAGTACTTC,CASSQEPELQETQYF
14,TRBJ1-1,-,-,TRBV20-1,TGCAGTGCTAGAGTAGGACACCTGAACACTGAAGCTTTCTTT,CSARVGHLNTEAFF
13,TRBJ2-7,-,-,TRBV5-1,TGCGCCAGCAGCTTGGAGGGGAACCACGAGCAGTACTTC,CASSLEGNHEQYF
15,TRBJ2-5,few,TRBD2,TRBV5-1,TGCGCCAGCACCCCCAGCGGGGGCCAGACAGAGACCCAGTACTTC,CASTPSGGQTETQYF
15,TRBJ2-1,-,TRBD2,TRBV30,TGTGCCTGGAGTGCGGCTAGCGGGGGAAACAATGAGCAGTTCTTC,CAWSAASGGNNEQFF
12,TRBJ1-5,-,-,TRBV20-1,TGCAGTGCTAGATACAGGGATGAGCCCCAGCATTTT,CSARYRDEPQHF
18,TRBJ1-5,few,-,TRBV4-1,TGCGCCAGCAGCCAAGTGAATTTGGGCTTCTCTGGGGATCAGCCCCAGCATTTT,CASSQVNLGFSGDQPQHF
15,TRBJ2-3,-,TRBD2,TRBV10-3,TGTGCCATCAGTGGAACTAGCGGGGGCCCAGATACGCAGTATTTT,CAISGTSGGPDTQYF
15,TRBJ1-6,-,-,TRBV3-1,TGTGCCAGCAGCCAAGAGTACGGATTTAATTCACCCCTCCACTTT,CASSQEYGFNSPLHF
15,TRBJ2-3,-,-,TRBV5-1,TGCGCCAGCAGCCCGCTTCAGCTTGTTATTGATACGCAGTATTTT,CASSPLQLVIDTQYF
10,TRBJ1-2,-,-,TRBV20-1,TGCAGTGCTAGAATCTATGGCTACACCTTC,CSARIYGYTF
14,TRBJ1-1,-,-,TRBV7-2,TGTGCCAGCAGGACGACAGCGGGGAACACTGAAGCTTTCTTT,CASRTTAGNTEAFF
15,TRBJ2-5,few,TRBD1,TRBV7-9,TGTGCCAGCAGCCCCCGAGCAGGGGGCGGAGAGACCCAGTACTTC,CASSPRAGGGETQYF
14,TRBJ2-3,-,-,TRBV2,TGTGCCAGCAGTGAGTTCCAGCGCACAGATACGCAGTATTTT,CASSEFQRTDTQYF
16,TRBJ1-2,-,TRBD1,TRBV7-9,TGTGCCAGCAGCCCTGCTACCGGGGACAGGAGCTATGGCTACACCTTC,CASSPATGDRSYGYTF